This TCR beta chain emerged from a study of identical twins. This CDR3 is 15 amino acids long. The V and J ends lost 5 bases and 5 bases, in that order; junction bases with no gene match: 8. Template switching added a universal primer site; cDNA carried unique molecular identifiers. Using its own MiXCR run on the 5' RACE reads, TCRdb lists one record per CDR3 protein. The sample includes 250,000 to 300,000 distinct CDR3 sequences, 9.5% of them seen just once. In this sample, this clonotype turned up a few times. These data were also filed under a second study, of yellow fever vaccine responses in identical twins.

The clonotype was recovered from a woman aged 18-30 years in good health. This chain links TRBV12-3 or TRBV12-4 with TRBJ2-2, with TRBD2 identical over 7 bases. The sequenced material came from CD8+ T cells sorted from blood. Here the CDR3 reads CASSTGGGGTGELFF. The CDR3 DNA is TGTGCCAGCAGTACAGGCGGCGGGGGAACCGGGGAGCTGTTTTTT.